These 31 T cell receptor beta chains originate from one sample sequenced in a study of blood T cell repertoires in COVID-19. Only in-frame clones appear in the TCRdb table, and some are missing; sequencing was by immunoSEQ multiplex PCR. The sample consists of around 70,000 clones, 86% of them appearing once. Input material: peripheral blood. The receptor source for this set is a man aged 25 to 40 with acute or convalescent COVID-19.

The V call is TRBV10-3, the J call TRBJ1-4; tentative D call: TRBD1 (5 bases). The CDR3 is made up of 14 amino acids. V was clipped by 2 bases and J by 8 bases, with 12 bases between them. CDR1 and CDR2 from the germline V gene are ENHRY and SYGVKD. The CDR3 nucleotides read TGTGCCATCAGTGAGACAGGTCCACGGGAAAAACTGTTTTTT. Residues: CAISETGPREKLFF.

The rearrangement uses TRBV12-2 and TRBJ2-7; the table names TRBD2, a call not compared with the DNA. TRBV12-2 is tagged as a pseudogene. The length of the CDR3 is 15 residues. CDR3: CASRLGTPAAYEQYF. The DNA for the CDR3 is TGTGCAAGTCGCTTAGGGACTCCAGCGGCTTACGAGCAGTACTTC.

The V gene is TRBV4-1, the J gene TRBJ2-4; D may be TRBD2 (5 bases). CDR3 length equals 15 residues. CDR1 is MGHRA and CDR2 is YSYEKL in the germline V gene. Trimming removed 4 bases at V and 9 bases at J, with 19 bases between. In DNA, the CDR3 is TGCGCCAGCAGCCGATTCAGGAAGGGTACTAGCATTCAGTACTTC. Amino acid sequence: CASSRFRKGTSIQYF.

This chain joins TRBV29-1 and TRBJ2-3; D is unresolved. The CDR3 runs to 12 residues. The germline V gene has CDR1 SQVTM and CDR2 ANQGSEA. V lost 4 bases, J lost 3 bases, and 8 bases lay in between. This CDR3 reads CSVALVTDTQYF. CDR3 nucleotide sequence: TGCAGCGTTGCCTTAGTAACAGATACGCAGTATTTT.

The chain has TRBV25-1 and TRBJ1-3; the D gene is possibly TRBD1 (5 bases). The CDR3 loop spans 17 amino acids. Germline V gives CDR1 MGHDK, CDR2 SYGVNS. The V and J ends lost 0 bases and 3 bases respectively, with 15 bases between them. In DNA form, the CDR3 reads TGTGCCAGCAGTGAATACCCCGACCAGGGAAGTGGAAACACCATATATTTT. It yields the protein CASSEYPDQGSGNTIYF. Full variable domain (missing parts from reference TRBV25-1 and TRBJ1-3): EADIYQTPRYLVIGTGKKITLECSQTMGHDKMYWYQQDPGMELHLIHYSYGVNSTEKGDLSSESTVSRIRTEHFPLTLESARPSHTSQYLCASSEYPDQGSGNTIYFGEGSWLTVV.

The genes are TRBV5-1 and TRBJ1-2; TRBD1 matches at 10 bases. The CDR3 spans 15 residues. Germline assignment: CDR1 SGHRS and CDR2 YFSETQ. V was clipped by 4 bases and J by 8 bases; unmatched bases: 11. In DNA, the CDR3 is TGCGCCAGCAGCACAAGGGGGACAGGGGATGACGGCTACACCTTC. It translates to CASSTRGTGDDGYTF.

This chain links TRBV15 with TRBJ2-1, with 10 bases identical to TRBD1. V was clipped by 5 bases and J by 9 bases; unmatched bases: 1. CDR1 LNHNV and CDR2 YYDKDF come from the germline V gene (reference sequence). CDR3 length: 12 amino acids. CDR3 DNA sequence: TGTGCCACCAGCGACAGGGGGCTTGAGCAGTTCTTC. Amino acid sequence: CATSDRGLEQFF.

The chain recombines TRBV5-1 with TRBJ1-1, with D hard to call. Germline V gives CDR1 SGHRS, CDR2 YFSETQ. This CDR3 is built from 12 residues. Trimming shortened V by 2 bases and J by 8 bases, and 10 bases separated the two germline ends. CDR3 bases: TGCGCCAGCAGCTTCCTACGTGTGGAAGCTTTCTTT. This gives the protein CASSFLRVEAFF. The full variable domain, rest sourced from reference TRBV5-1 and TRBJ1-1, is KAGVTQTPRYLIKTRGQQVTLSCSPISGHRSVSWYQQTPGQGLQFLFEYFSETQRNKGNFPGRFSGRQFSNSRSEMNVSTLELGDSALYLCASSFLRVEAFFGQGTRLTVV.

This chain links TRBV2 with TRBJ2-1; 8 positions match TRBD2. V lost 5 bases and J lost 3; bases outside the gene matches: 9. This CDR3 spans 16 amino acids. Germline V gives CDR1 SNHLY, CDR2 FYNNEI. The CDR3, as DNA: TGTGCCAGCAGTACAAATAGCGGGACCGGCTACAATGAGCAGTTCTTC. Its translation: CASSTNSGTGYNEQFF.

This clone was picked up one time. The rearrangement uses TRBV27 and TRBJ2-7; D uncertain. There are 15 residues in the CDR3. Trimming stripped 2 bases from V and 0 bases from J, with 11 bases between. Germline V gene lookup returns CDR1 MNHEY and CDR2 SMNVEV (reference sequence). The DNA of the CDR3 is TGTGCCAGCAGTTTAAAACCAACTTTCTCCTACGAGCAGTACTTC. Protein: CASSLKPTFSYEQYF.

The chain carries TRBV7-9 and TRBJ1-3, with D unclear. The CDR3 extends over 13 amino acids. V gave up 3 bases and J gave up 1 base, with 4 bases separating them. CDR1 is SEHNR and CDR2 is FQNEAQ in the germline V gene (reference sequence). CDR3 amino acids: CASSFRSGNTIYF. In nucleotides, the CDR3 is TGTGCCAGCAGCTTCCGGTCTGGAAACACCATATATTTT.

This clone was seen more than once but under ten times. The genes are TRBV27 and TRBJ1-5; 7 positions match TRBD1. Trimming at V came to 8 bases and at J to 1 base, leaving 8 bases not matched to a gene. This CDR3 has 15 amino acids. Germline-derived CDR1 and CDR2 are MNHEY and SMNVEV (reference sequence). The CDR3 loop is CASGIGGGSNQPQHF. In nucleotides, the CDR3 is TGTGCCAGCGGTATAGGGGGCGGGAGCAATCAGCCCCAGCATTTT.

J is TRBJ2-5 and V is TRBV4-3; no definite D call. Germline assignment: CDR1 LGHNA and CDR2 YSLEER. V shed 0 bases and J shed 2 bases, with 10 bases lying between them. This CDR3 region has 15 residues. In nucleotides, the CDR3 is TGCGCCAGCAGCCAAGAATCATCATTGCAAGAGACCCAGTACTTC. Protein sequence: CASSQESSLQETQYF.

This chain links TRBV20-1 with TRBJ2-1; D unresolved. Germline loops: CDR1 DFQATT, CDR2 SNEGSKA (reference sequence). Trimming stripped 3 bases from V and 5 bases from J, with 5 bases between. This CDR3 is built from 11 residues. The CDR3 bases are TGCAGTGCTAGTTCTAACAATGAGCAGTTCTTC. Translated, it gives CSASSNNEQFF.

V usage is TRBV9 and J usage is TRBJ1-2, with D possibly matching TRBD1 (6 bases). Germline CDR1 and CDR2: SGDLS and YYNGEE. V gave up 0 bases and J gave up 4 bases, with 13 bases separating them. The CDR3 runs to 15 residues. In DNA form, the CDR3 reads TGTGCCAGCAGCGTAGATCAGGGGCCAATCTATGGCTACACCTTC. It encodes CASSVDQGPIYGYTF.

CDR3 residues: CASTITNGGQEQYF. CDR3 DNA: TGTGCCAGCACCATTACCAACGGCGGACAGGAGCAGTACTTC. The chain couples TRBV6-5 to TRBJ2-7, with D possibly being TRBD1 (6 bases). The germline V and J ends were trimmed by 7 bases and 7 bases, with 20 bases remaining between them. CDR3 size: 14 residues. Germline V gene sequence: CDR1 MNHEY, CDR2 SVGAGI.

The chain employs TRBV27 and TRBJ1-5; 9 bases are a match to TRBD1. V lost 6 bases and J lost 0; bases outside the gene matches: 12. CDR3 length: 18 residues. The germline gives CDR1 MNHEY, CDR2 SMNVEV (reference sequence). The CDR3 region has the DNA TGTGCCAGCAGAGCCGGATTGGGACAGGGCTATAGCAATCAGCCCCAGCATTTT. It translates to CASRAGLGQGYSNQPQHF.

The chain joins TRBV19 to TRBJ2-2; 15 positions match TRBD2. This CDR3 is built from 17 residues. V was pared by 7 bases and J by 4 bases, with 7 bases of the junction left unmatched. In germline, CDR1 is LNHDA, CDR2 SQIVND (reference sequence). This CDR3 is CASIGTSGRSATGELFF. CDR3 in DNA: TGTGCCAGTATCGGGACTAGCGGGAGGTCGGCCACCGGGGAGCTGTTTTTT.

The chain has TRBV2 and TRBJ2-2; 13 bases align to TRBD2. The J segment lost 7 bases and the V segment lost 8 bases, leaving 4 bases of the junction unmatched. CDR1 is SNHLY and CDR2 is FYNNEI in the germline V gene. The CDR3 is 14 amino acids. CDR3 in amino acids: CASWGLAGIGELFF. The CDR3 DNA follows: TGTGCCAGCTGGGGACTAGCGGGGATCGGGGAGCTGTTTTTT.

The chain employs TRBV27 and TRBJ2-2; 8 nucleotides match TRBD2. The V and J ends lost 4 bases and 7 bases, in that order; junction bases with no gene match: 8. This CDR3 region has 15 residues. Germline values: CDR1 MNHEY, CDR2 SMNVEV (reference sequence). CDR3 coding DNA: TGTGCCAGCAGTTCGCCGAACGGGAGGGGCGGGGAGCTGTTTTTT. Protein: CASSSPNGRGGELFF.

The gene calls are TRBV28 and TRBJ2-6; 9 bases match TRBD1. The J segment lost 1 base and the V segment lost 3 bases, leaving 10 bases of the junction unmatched. The CDR3 sequence is 19 residues long. Germline-derived CDR1 and CDR2 are MDHEN and SYDVKM. This chain's CDR3 is CASSFLTGGLSSGANVLTF. CDR3 sequence (DNA): TGTGCCAGCAGTTTTCTTACAGGGGGCTTGAGTTCTGGGGCCAACGTCCTGACTTTC.

The V and J genes are TRBV7-9 and TRBJ2-6; tentatively, D is TRBD2 (6 bases). The V gene's germline CDR1 is SEHNR and CDR2 FQNEAQ (reference sequence). V was shortened by 5 bases and J by 2 bases, with 19 bases between the two germline ends. The CDR3 length is 18 residues. The CDR3 nucleotides read TGTGCCAGCAGCCTTCCCGGGAGAGATCTCACTGGGGCCAACGTCCTGACTTTC. Translation: CASSLPGRDLTGANVLTF.

The chain uses TRBV14 and TRBJ1-1, with D tentatively TRBD1 (5 bases). The germline V gene encodes CDR1 SGHDN and CDR2 FVKESK. CDR3 length equals 14 residues. Trimming took 5 bases from V and 1 from J, leaving 11 bases between them. Here the CDR3 reads CASSSGLGNTEAFF. CDR3 DNA sequence: TGTGCCAGCAGCTCGGGACTGGGGAACACTGAAGCTTTCTTT. Full variable domain (remainder filled in from reference TRBV14 and TRBJ1-1): EAGVTQFPSHSVIEKGQTVTLRCDPISGHDNLYWYRRVMGKEIKFLLHFVKESKQDESGMPNNRFLAERTGGTYSTLKVQPAELEDSGVYFCASSSGLGNTEAFFGQGTRLTVV.

The chain carries TRBV27 and TRBJ2-7, with TRBD2 matching over 8 bases. The V gene end was trimmed by 5 bases and the J gene end by 1 base; junction bases not matched to a gene: 13. Germline CDR1 reads MNHEY; CDR2 reads SMNVEV (reference sequence). The CDR3 totals 17 residues. CDR3 DNA sequence: TGTGCCAGCAGTGGACCCCCTGGCGGGAGGTATTCCTACGAGCAGTACTTC. This sequence encodes CASSGPPGGRYSYEQYF.

V usage is TRBV11-1 and J usage is TRBJ1-1; a possible D gene is TRBD1 (6 bases). Per germline, CDR1 SGHAT and CDR2 FQDESV (reference sequence). The ends were cut back, 5 bases at V and 11 bases at J, with 21 bases in the middle. There are 14 residues in the CDR3. The CDR3: CASSTQGPGDMAFF. CDR3 nucleotide sequence: TGTGCCAGCAGCACGCAGGGGCCCGGGGATATGGCTTTCTTT.

This chain connects TRBV10-2 to TRBJ2-3, with TRBD2 matching over 8 bases. Germline V gives CDR1 WSHSY, CDR2 SAAADI. The length of the CDR3 is 16 residues. The ends lost 3 bases at V and 4 bases at J; junction bases unmatched: 9. This chain's CDR3 is CASSDGTRRLPDTQYF. Here the CDR3 DNA reads TGCGCCAGCAGTGACGGGACTAGAAGGCTCCCAGATACGCAGTATTTT.

In its sample, this clone was seen a few times. The CDR3 nucleotides read TGTGCCAGCAGTTCGGGAACCCTCGGAAGGGGCTACACCTTC. It is translated as CASSSGTLGRGYTF. The V call is TRBV28, the J call TRBJ1-2; no definite D call. Between the trimmed V and J ends, which lost 4 bases and 8 bases, there was a span of 17 bases. This CDR3 region has 14 residues. CDR1 and CDR2 (germline): MDHEN, SYDVKM.

The chain links TRBV5-4 to TRBJ2-3; maybe TRBD2 (6 bases). The CDR3 contains 15 residues. Trimming left V 4 bases short and J 0 bases short, with 12 bases between. Germline assignment: CDR1 SGHNT and CDR2 YYREEE (reference sequence). The chain's CDR3 is CASSRDSGSTDTQYF. The DNA of the CDR3 is TGTGCCAGCAGCAGAGACAGCGGGAGCACAGATACGCAGTATTTT.

This chain uses TRBV13 with TRBJ1-3; TRBD1 aligns across 7 bases. V lost 4 bases and J lost 0; bases outside the gene matches: 0. The V gene's germline CDR1 is PRHDT and CDR2 FYEKMQ (reference sequence). The CDR3 covers 14 residues. In DNA, the CDR3 is TGTGCCAGCAGCTGGGACAGCTCTGGAAACACCATATATTTT. It encodes CASSWDSSGNTIYF.

The CDR3 spells CASSVQANTEAFF. The CDR3 bases are TGTGCCAGCAGTGTGCAGGCGAACACTGAAGCTTTCTTT. This chain links TRBV6-4 with TRBJ1-1; the D is unclear. V dropped 4 bases and J dropped 1 base, with 7 bases sitting between them. Germline loops: CDR1 MRHNA, CDR2 SNTAGT. This CDR3 has 13 amino acids.

J is TRBJ1-5 and V is TRBV2, with D possibly being TRBD1 (6 bases). Trimming left V 4 bases short and J 2 bases short, with 9 bases between. CDR3 length: 14 amino acids. Germline V gene lookup returns CDR1 SNHLY and CDR2 FYNNEI. The CDR3: CASSGQAGNQPQHF. DNA for the CDR3: TGTGCCAGCAGTGGACAGGCGGGCAATCAGCCCCAGCATTTT.